Following are 19 T cell receptor beta chains from one sample sequenced in a study of Graves' ophthalmopathy and Graves' hyperthyroidism. The authors amplified TCR beta CDR3 regions, and they did so from RNA transcripts for repertoire sequencing. An initial RT-PCR round employing HTBI primers preceded a second-round multiplex PCR. TCRdb passed the multiplex PCR reads through MiXCR, listing each CDR3 protein once. The sample lists around 520,000 distinct CDR3 sequences, about 40% occurring once. Sequencing was performed on peripheral blood or thyroid tissue (not recorded which). All receptors derive from an adult man with Graves' hyperthyroidism.

This clonotype was picked up a small number of times. This chain links TRBV29-1 with TRBJ2-5; TRBD2 agrees at 10 bases. The CDR3 length is 16 residues. Germline lookup yields CDR1 SQVTM and CDR2 ANQGSEA. With 3 bases clipped from V and 5 bases from J, the junction kept 12 bases outside the gene matches. The CDR3 is CSVEGEEREGSETQYF. The CDR3 region has the DNA TGCAGCGTTGAGGGTGAGGAGCGGGAGGGATCTGAGACCCAGTACTTC.

This CDR3 reads CASSLGDYVYNEQFF. CDR3 nucleotide sequence: TGTGCCAGCAGCTTGGGGGACTACGTATACAATGAGCAGTTCTTC. This chain connects TRBV7-8 to TRBJ2-7; TRBD2 aligns across 7 bases. The DNA end is more similar to TRBJ2-1, so the J call may be wrong. The CDR3 consists of 15 residues. Germline V gene sequence: CDR1 SGHVS, CDR2 FQNEAQ.

This clonotype appeared a few times. A much larger clonotype is one base distant, so this may be a read error. The rearrangement links TRBV29-1 to TRBJ1-1; 8 bases are shared with TRBD1. The CDR3 extends over 13 amino acids. Germline V lookup: CDR1 SQVTM, CDR2 ANQGSEA. This chain's CDR3 is CSVDGTGNTGAFF. CDR3 nucleotide sequence: TGCAGCGTTGACGGGACAGGAAACACTGGAGCTTTCTTT.

This chain uses TRBV10-3 with TRBJ1-1, with D perhaps matching TRBD1 (5 bases). CDR3 length equals 13 residues. Looked up from germline, CDR1 is ENHRY and CDR2 is SYGVKD. Trimming stripped 6 bases from V and 2 bases from J, with 10 bases between. CDR3 amino acids: CAIRLTVNTEAFF. The CDR3 DNA sequence: TGTGCCATCAGATTGACAGTCAACACTGAAGCTTTCTTT.

This clonotype was seen repeatedly, ten times or more. The rearrangement joins TRBV5-8 to TRBJ1-3; 7 bases are shared with TRBD1. The CDR3 is 14 residues long. The trim removed 9 bases at V and 2 bases at J, leaving 8 bases unmatched. Germline lookup yields CDR1 SGHTS and CDR2 YDEGEE. The CDR3 is CATRGGGPGNTIYF. The CDR3 nucleotides are TGTGCCACCAGGGGGGGTGGCCCTGGAAACACCATATATTTT.

The chain has TRBV29-1 and TRBJ2-2; no clear D. This CDR3 has 10 residues. Germline V gene data show CDR1 as SQVTM and CDR2 as ANQGSEA. The V gene lost 0 bases and the J gene lost 8 bases, with 1 base spanning the gap. The CDR3 here is CSVEEGELFF. CDR3 bases: TGCAGCGTTGAAGAAGGGGAGCTGTTTTTT.

CDR3 bases: TGTGCCAGCAGCTCACCTGGGGTAGCGGGAGGCAACGAGCAGTACTTC. It encodes CASSSPGVAGGNEQYF. The V gene is TRBV7-9, the J gene TRBJ2-7; TRBD2 aligns across 10 bases. The CDR3 runs 16 residues. Germline CDR1 and CDR2: SEHNR and FQNEAQ (reference sequence). Unmatched junction bases numbered 11, after V lost 4 bases and J lost 5 bases.

Written as DNA, the CDR3 is TGTGCCAGCAGCCAGACCGGGACTAGCGGGAGGAAAGGCCAAGAGACCCAGTACTTC. It codes for CASSQTGTSGRKGQETQYF. This rearrangement joins TRBV12-3 or TRBV12-4 to TRBJ2-5; 15 bases align to TRBD2. After removal of 6 bases from V and 1 base from J, the junction contained 12 bases not matched to a gene. The CDR3 extends over 19 amino acids.

The genes are TRBV2 and TRBJ1-5; 7 positions agree with TRBD1. With V trimmed by 4 bases and J by 9 bases, 15 bases remained unmatched. Per the germline V gene, CDR1 is SNHLY and CDR2 is FYNNEI. CDR3 length: 16 residues. As DNA, the CDR3 is TGTGCCAGCAGTGGGACTAGCGGGGCAGGGGGTTGGCCCCAGCATTTT. This encodes CASSGTSGAGGWPQHF.

This clonotype was found many times. The chain couples TRBV10-3 to TRBJ1-1; D is possibly TRBD1 (6 bases). The germline V gene has CDR1 ENHRY and CDR2 SYGVKD. With 2 bases removed from V and 5 bases from J, the gap between germline ends came to 12 bases. The CDR3 consists of 14 residues. This chain's CDR3 is CAISETGQQTEAFF. CDR3 nucleotides: TGTGCCATCAGTGAGACCGGACAGCAGACTGAAGCTTTCTTT.

Details on this clonotype: A much larger clone differs by one base, so this may be a read error. The chain is built from TRBV2 and TRBJ1-2, with TRBD1 identical over 7 bases. CDR1 is SNHLY and CDR2 is FYNNEI in the germline V gene. The CDR3 is 13 residues long. The junction had 5 bases not matched to a gene; V was cut back by 6 bases and J by 4 bases. The CDR3: CASSNDRVYGYTF. The CDR3 bases are TGTGCCAGCAGCAACGACAGGGTCTATGGCTACACCTTC.

This clonotype was picked up one time. This sequence joins TRBV15 and TRBJ2-1; 10 bases match TRBD2. V was clipped by 1 base and J by 7 bases; unmatched bases: 10. Germline CDR1 and CDR2: LNHNV and YYDKDF (reference sequence). The CDR3 runs 17 residues. Here the CDR3 reads CATSRGETSGARNEQFF. In DNA form, the CDR3 reads TGTGCCACCAGCAGAGGAGAAACTAGCGGGGCGAGGAATGAGCAGTTCTTC.

The genes are TRBV28 and TRBJ2-5; a possible D gene is TRBD2 (7 bases). CDR3 length: 16 amino acids. The ends were cut back, 5 bases at V and 0 bases at J, with 16 bases in the middle. Germline V CDR1 and CDR2: MDHEN, SYDVKM. The CDR3 reads CASSTYRGGHQETQYF. In DNA form, the CDR3 reads TGTGCCAGCAGTACTTATAGGGGGGGACACCAAGAGACCCAGTACTTC.

As DNA, the CDR3 is TGTGCCTGGAGTGTAATGGGAGCTGCAGACGGCTACACCTTC. It specifies CAWSVMGAADGYTF. The chain has TRBV30 and TRBJ1-2; D gene uncertain. Trimming removed 0 bases from V and 8 bases from J, with 16 bases in between. This CDR3 comprises 14 residues. Germline values: CDR1 GTSNPN, CDR2 SVGIG (reference sequence).

The V and J genes are TRBV10-3 and TRBJ1-5; TRBD1 aligns across 7 bases. The CDR3 extends over 16 amino acids. Trimming at V came to 6 bases and at J to 7 bases, leaving 15 bases not matched to a gene. Looked up from germline, CDR1 is ENHRY and CDR2 is SYGVKD. DNA of the CDR3: TGTGCCATCAGGAAAAGACAGGGTATGGTCAGCCAGCCCCAGCATTTT. Amino acids: CAIRKRQGMVSQPQHF.

This clonotype was counted many times. The chain couples TRBV20-1 to TRBJ1-5; tentatively, D is TRBD1 (6 bases). The germline V gene encodes CDR1 DFQATT and CDR2 SNEGSKA (reference sequence). CDR3 length: 12 residues. Trimming removed 5 bases at V and 5 bases at J, with 10 bases between. For the CDR3, the DNA is TGCAGTGCTGTCAGGGGAGATCAGCCCCAGCATTTT. Translation: CSAVRGDQPQHF.

There are many counts of this clonotype. The CDR3 DNA follows: TGTGCCATCTCCCGGGTCAGCACTGAAGCTTTCTTT. This sequence encodes CAISRVSTEAFF. V and J are TRBV7-9 and TRBJ1-1; no clear D. Trimming stripped 10 bases from V and 4 bases from J, with 13 bases between. From germline, CDR1 is SEHNR and CDR2 FQNEAQ (reference sequence). This CDR3 region has 12 residues.

This clonotype was counted many times. The J gene is TRBJ2-7, the V gene TRBV20-1; 7 bases line up with TRBD2. The CDR3 length is 13 residues. The germline V gene has CDR1 DFQATT and CDR2 SNEGSKA (reference sequence). The junction had 8 bases not matched to a gene; V was cut back by 3 bases and J by 6 bases. Written as DNA, the CDR3 is TGCAGTGCTAGTCTACTAGCGCGGTCCGAGCAGTACTTC. Translated, it gives CSASLLARSEQYF.

This chain links TRBV2 with TRBJ1-4; D might be TRBD1 (5 bases). V lost 3 bases and J lost 7, with 12 bases in between. In germline, CDR1 is SNHLY, CDR2 FYNNEI. The CDR3 is made up of 14 amino acids. The CDR3 DNA reads TGTGCCAGCAGTGATACGGGGCGGACTGAAAAACTGTTTTTT. Encoded protein: CASSDTGRTEKLFF.